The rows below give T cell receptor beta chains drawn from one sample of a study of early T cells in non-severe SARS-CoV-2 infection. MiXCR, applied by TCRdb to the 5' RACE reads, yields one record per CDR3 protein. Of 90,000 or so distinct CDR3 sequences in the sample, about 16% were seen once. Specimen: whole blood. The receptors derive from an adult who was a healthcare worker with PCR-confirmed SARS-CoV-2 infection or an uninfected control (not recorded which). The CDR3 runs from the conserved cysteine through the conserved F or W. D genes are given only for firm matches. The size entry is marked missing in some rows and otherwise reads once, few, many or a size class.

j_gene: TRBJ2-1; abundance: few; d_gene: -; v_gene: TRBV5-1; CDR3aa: CASSLDTAYNEQFF; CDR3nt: TGCGCCAGCAGCTTGGATACAGCCTACAATGAGCAGTTCTTC
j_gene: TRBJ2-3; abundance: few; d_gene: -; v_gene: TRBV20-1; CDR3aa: CSALGRDTQYF; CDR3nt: TGCAGTGCTCTGGGGCGGGATACGCAGTATTTT
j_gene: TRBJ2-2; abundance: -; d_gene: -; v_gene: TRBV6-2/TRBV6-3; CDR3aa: CASSYSSTGELFF; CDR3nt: TGTGCCAGCAGTTACTCGAGTACCGGGGAGCTGTTTTTT
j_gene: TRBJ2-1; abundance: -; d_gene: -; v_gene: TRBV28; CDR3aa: CASRAGGDEQFF; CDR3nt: TGTGCCAGCAGGGCTGGGGGAGATGAGCAGTTCTTC
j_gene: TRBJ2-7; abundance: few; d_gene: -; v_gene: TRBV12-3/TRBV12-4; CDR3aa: CASRGGTYEQYF; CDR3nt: TGTGCCAGCAGGGGGGGAACCTACGAGCAGTACTTC
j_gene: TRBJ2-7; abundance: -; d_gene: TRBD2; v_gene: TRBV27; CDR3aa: CASSSRQRGAGGYEQYF; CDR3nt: TGTGCCAGCAGTTCCCGGCAAAGGGGGGCGGGAGGATACGAGCAGTACTTC
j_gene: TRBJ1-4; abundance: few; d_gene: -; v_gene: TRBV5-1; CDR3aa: CASRSNENEKLFF; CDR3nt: TGCGCCAGCCGGTCGAATGAGAATGAAAAACTGTTTTTT
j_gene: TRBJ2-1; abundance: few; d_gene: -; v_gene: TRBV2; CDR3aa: CAGGGGDNEQFF; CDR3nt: TGTGCCGGTGGAGGGGGGGATAATGAGCAGTTCTTC
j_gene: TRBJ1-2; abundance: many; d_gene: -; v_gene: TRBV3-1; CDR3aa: CASSQDSYGYTF; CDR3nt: TGTGCCAGCAGCCAAGACAGCTATGGCTACACCTTC
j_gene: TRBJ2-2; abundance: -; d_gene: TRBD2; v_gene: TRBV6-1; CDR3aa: CASSRSLAETGELFF; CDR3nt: TGTGCCAGCTCGAGGAGCCTAGCGGAGACCGGGGAGCTGTTTTTT
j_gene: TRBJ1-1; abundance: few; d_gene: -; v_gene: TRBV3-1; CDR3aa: CASSPLRNTEAFF; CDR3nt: TGTGCCAGCAGCCCCCTGAGAAACACTGAAGCTTTCTTT
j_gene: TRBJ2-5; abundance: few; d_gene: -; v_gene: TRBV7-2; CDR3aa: CASSFSPETQYF; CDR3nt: TGTGCCAGCAGCTTTTCACCTGAGACCCAGTACTTC